A single sample gave rise to the 29 T cell receptor beta chains below, sequenced in a study of blood T cell repertoires in COVID-19. The table came from immunoSEQ multiplex PCR; TCRdb's copy has only in-frame clones and leaves some out. The sample has some 76,000 clones; under 95% are singletons. Input material: peripheral blood. All receptors come from a human donor in a cohort sampled during active COVID-19.

This chain joins TRBV5-4 and TRBJ1-1, with 7 bases matching TRBD1. V lost 5 bases, J lost 1 base, and 8 bases stayed unmatched. The CDR3 runs 15 residues. Germline assignment: CDR1 SGHNT and CDR2 YYREEE (reference sequence). This chain's CDR3 is CASRLTTGANTEAFF. CDR3 nucleotides: TGTGCCAGCAGGCTGACAACAGGGGCGAACACTGAAGCTTTCTTT.

This chain joins TRBV11-2 and TRBJ2-7; TRBD1 aligns across 7 bases. Germline trimming cut 1 base from V and 3 bases from J; bases unmatched to any gene: 6. The CDR3 sequence is 15 residues long. Germline V CDR1 and CDR2: SGHAT, FQNNGV. CDR3 residues: CASSLGQGGFYEQYF. The CDR3, as DNA: TGTGCCAGCAGCTTAGGACAGGGTGGATTCTACGAGCAGTACTTC.

V usage is TRBV4-1 and J usage is TRBJ2-5; 9 bases map to TRBD1. Looked up from germline, CDR1 is MGHRA and CDR2 is YSYEKL. V lost 1 base and J lost 5; bases outside the gene matches: 5. The CDR3 extends over 15 amino acids. In DNA form, the CDR3 reads TGCGCCAGCAGCCAAGCGACAGGGGGTACGGAGACCCAGTACTTC. This translates into CASSQATGGTETQYF.

J is TRBJ2-2 and V is TRBV10-3, with 7 bases fitting TRBD1. The trim removed 0 bases at V and 3 bases at J, leaving 4 bases unmatched. The length of the CDR3 is 16 residues. Germline values: CDR1 ENHRY, CDR2 SYGVKD. The DNA of the CDR3 is TGTGCCATCAGTGAGTCCGACAGGGTGGACACCGGGGAGCTGTTTTTT. This encodes CAISESDRVDTGELFF.

The count of this clone is one. The rearrangement uses TRBV10-3 and TRBJ1-1, with TRBD1 matching over 8 bases. The CDR3 is made up of 13 amino acids. CDR1 is ENHRY and CDR2 is SYGVKD in the germline V gene. V was pared by 7 bases and J by 5 bases, with 6 bases of the junction left unmatched. The CDR3 loop reads CAITLDRETEAFF. Written as DNA, the CDR3 is TGTGCCATCACTTTGGACAGGGAGACTGAAGCTTTCTTT.

The CDR3: CASSRASGGAETQYF. CDR3 in DNA: TGTGCCAGCAGTCGCGCTAGCGGGGGGGCAGAGACCCAGTACTTC. The V gene is TRBV25-1, the J gene TRBJ2-5; 12 bases line up with TRBD2. Germline CDR1 reads MGHDK; CDR2 reads SYGVNS. J gave up 4 bases and V 5 bases, and 5 bases lay outside the gene matches. The CDR3 consists of 15 residues.

The chain recombines TRBV6-4 with TRBJ2-3, with D possibly being TRBD2 (7 bases). Germline assignment: CDR1 MRHNA and CDR2 SNTAGT. Trimming took off 8 bases at V and 6 bases at J, with 18 bases between the two ends. This CDR3 is built from 14 residues. Written as DNA, the CDR3 is TGTGCCAGCCTTAGGCGGGGGCCTCCCGATACGCAGTATTTT. Translating gives CASLRRGPPDTQYF.

This clone was detected only a few times. The V gene is TRBV5-5, the J gene TRBJ1-5; perhaps TRBD1 as D (6 bases). V was shortened by 1 base and J by 2 bases, with 7 bases between the two germline ends. The length of the CDR3 is 14 residues. Germline CDR1 is SGHKS and CDR2 is YYEKEE (reference sequence). The CDR3 region has the DNA TGTGCCAGCAGCTTGAGGACAGGCAATCAGCCCCAGCATTTT. Protein: CASSLRTGNQPQHF.

The chain uses TRBV7-2 and TRBJ2-3; 9 nucleotides match TRBD2. CDR3 length: 16 residues. The ends lost 1 base at V and 5 bases at J; junction bases unmatched: 7. Looked up from germline, CDR1 is SGHTA and CDR2 is FQGNSA. CDR3 amino acids: CASSLVWRGGKDTQYF. Here the CDR3 DNA reads TGTGCCAGCAGCTTAGTTTGGCGGGGGGGCAAAGATACGCAGTATTTT.

The chain is built from TRBV6-5 and TRBJ2-1, with D possibly being TRBD2 (5 bases). The length of the CDR3 is 14 residues. Trimming took off 0 bases at V and 7 bases at J, with 10 bases between the two ends. The germline V gene has CDR1 MNHEY and CDR2 SVGAGI. CDR3 sequence reads: CASSYSIGENEQFF. The CDR3, as DNA: TGTGCCAGCAGTTACTCTATCGGGGAAAATGAGCAGTTCTTC.

The chain carries TRBV4-1 and TRBJ2-1, with a weak D call TRBD1 (5 bases). V gave up 2 bases and J gave up 0 bases, with 11 bases separating them. Germline V gene lookup returns CDR1 MGHRA and CDR2 YSYEKL. The CDR3 has 16 amino acids. The CDR3 nucleotides are TGCGCCAGCAGCCAAATCAGTGACAGCTCCTACAATGAGCAGTTCTTC. It codes for CASSQISDSSYNEQFF.

This clone was detected a few times. The chain carries TRBV6-1 and TRBJ1-1, with a possible D match to TRBD1 (6 bases). V lost 1 base and J lost 6, with 9 bases in between. CDR1 and CDR2 (germline): MNHNS, SASEGT. This CDR3 contains 13 residues. In DNA form, the CDR3 reads TGTGCCAGCAGTGAAGAAAGGACAGCTGAAGCTTTCTTT. Residues: CASSEERTAEAFF.

V and J are TRBV10-3 and TRBJ2-2; maybe TRBD2 (5 bases). This CDR3 has 16 residues. CDR1 and CDR2 (germline): ENHRY, SYGVKD. V lost 3 bases, J lost 3 bases, and 14 bases lay in between. This chain's CDR3 is CAISEGLAIHTGELFF. CDR3 coding DNA: TGTGCCATCAGTGAAGGATTAGCGATTCACACCGGGGAGCTGTTTTTT.

The chain uses TRBV7-9 and TRBJ2-7; D might be TRBD1 (5 bases). Trimming shortened V by 5 bases and J by 0 bases, and 14 bases separated the two germline ends. The CDR3 covers 15 residues. Per the germline V gene, CDR1 is SEHNR and CDR2 is FQNEAQ (reference sequence). In DNA form, the CDR3 reads TGTGCCAGCAGCCCCAGGGCAGCGCCCTCCTACGAGCAGTACTTC. It encodes CASSPRAAPSYEQYF.

The gene calls are TRBV2 and TRBJ2-3, with 9 bases matching TRBD2. This CDR3 is built from 14 residues. V dropped 8 bases and J dropped 3; count of bases not matched to a gene: 6. Per germline, CDR1 SNHLY and CDR2 FYNNEI. This CDR3 reads CASRRLAGTDTQYF. The CDR3 DNA sequence: TGTGCCAGCCGCCGGCTAGCGGGGACAGATACGCAGTATTTT.

The rearrangement links TRBV7-9 to TRBJ2-5; D perhaps matches TRBD1 (6 bases). Germline values: CDR1 SEHNR, CDR2 FQNEAQ (reference sequence). CDR3 length: 15 residues. V was clipped by 4 bases and J by 4 bases, with 16 bases between them. CDR3 amino acids: CASSSLGARGETQYF. CDR3 bases: TGTGCCAGCAGCTCCCTGGGGGCCCGCGGAGAGACCCAGTACTTC.

The rearrangement joins TRBV9 to TRBJ2-5, with 14 bases that match TRBD2. This CDR3 comprises 17 residues. The V and J ends lost 1 base and 5 bases, in that order; junction bases with no gene match: 7. Germline assignment: CDR1 SGDLS and CDR2 YYNGEE. The CDR3, as DNA: TGTGCCAGCAGCGTACTCCCGGGGACTAGCGGGGGTGAGACCCAGTACTTC. The encoded protein is CASSVLPGTSGGETQYF.

The chain combines TRBV6-5 with TRBJ2-3; 9 bases are a match to TRBD1. Germline values: CDR1 MNHEY, CDR2 SVGAGI. After removal of 6 bases from V and 9 bases from J, the junction contained 7 bases not matched to a gene. The CDR3 runs 13 residues. CDR3: CASRGAGTGTQYF. CDR3 bases: TGTGCCAGCAGAGGGGCCGGGACAGGGACGCAGTATTTT.

The chain has TRBV4-1 and TRBJ1-5, with D unresolved. The CDR3 has 14 amino acids. Germline-derived CDR1 and CDR2 are MGHRA and YSYEKL. Trimming shortened V by 2 bases and J by 6 bases, and 11 bases separated the two germline ends. CDR3 nucleotide sequence: TGCGCCAGCAGCCAACTCCGGGGTGTTCAGCCCCAGCATTTT. It specifies CASSQLRGVQPQHF.

The chain links TRBV15 to TRBJ2-2, with a possible D match to TRBD1 (5 bases). V lost 3 bases to trimming and J lost 1 base, with 12 bases between them. From germline, CDR1 is LNHNV and CDR2 YYDKDF (reference sequence). This CDR3 region has 16 residues. The CDR3 here is CATSRQDTMNTGELFF. The CDR3 region has the DNA TGTGCCACCAGCAGGCAGGACACGATGAACACCGGGGAGCTGTTTTTT.

Note on this clone: The identical CDR3 is also encoded by other nucleotide sequences in the sample. V gene TRBV5-1 combines with J gene TRBJ2-5; 7 positions agree with TRBD1. The CDR3 covers 16 residues. Germline CDR1 and CDR2: SGHRS and YFSETQ. J gave up 2 bases and V 0 bases, and 7 bases lay outside the gene matches. This CDR3 reads CASSLALAGGQETQYF. The CDR3 DNA reads TGCGCCAGCAGCTTGGCTTTGGCAGGGGGACAAGAGACCCAGTACTTC. The variable domain in full, with the rest retrieved from reference TRBV5-1 and TRBJ2-5, is KAGVTQTPRYLIKTRGQQVTLSCSPISGHRSVSWYQQTPGQGLQFLFEYFSETQRNKGNFPGRFSGRQFSNSRSEMNVSTLELGDSALYLCASSLALAGGQETQYFGPGTRLLVL.

This chain uses TRBV2 with TRBJ2-7, with 12 bases fitting TRBD2. Germline CDR1 SNHLY, CDR2 FYNNEI. Germline trimming cut 6 bases from V and 3 bases from J; bases unmatched to any gene: 6. This CDR3 region has 15 residues. CDR3 loop: CASRDGLAGLYEQYF. CDR3 nucleotides: TGTGCCAGCAGGGACGGACTAGCGGGACTCTACGAGCAGTACTTC.

V gene TRBV7-6 combines with J gene TRBJ2-5; no definite D call. The germline V and J ends were trimmed by 6 bases and 4 bases, with 15 bases remaining between them. The V gene's germline CDR1 is SGHVS and CDR2 FNYEAQ. This CDR3 is built from 14 residues. The CDR3 nucleotides are TGTGCCAGCAGTATCGCCCTTAGAGGAGAGACCCAGTACTTC. Its protein is CASSIALRGETQYF.

The chain joins TRBV6-5 to TRBJ1-4; a possible D gene is TRBD1 (6 bases). This CDR3 has 15 amino acids. Trimming cost V 5 bases and J 6 bases, with 16 bases left between them. Germline V lookup: CDR1 MNHEY, CDR2 SVGAGI. DNA of the CDR3: TGTGCCAGCAGTACGCACAGGGTCGGAGATGAAAAACTGTTTTTT. It yields the protein CASSTHRVGDEKLFF.

V usage is TRBV19 and J usage is TRBJ2-7; TRBD1 matches at 10 bases. Per germline, CDR1 LNHDA and CDR2 SQIVND (reference sequence). V was clipped by 5 bases and J by 4 bases; unmatched bases: 5. This CDR3 has 14 amino acids. The CDR3 DNA follows: TGTGCCAGTAGTCGACGGACAGGGGGGTACGAGCAGTACTTC. As protein: CASSRRTGGYEQYF.

The V and J genes are TRBV12-3 or TRBV12-4 and TRBJ1-2; D may be TRBD1 (5 bases). The CDR3 has 11 residues. The ends were cut back, 8 bases at V and 4 bases at J, with 8 bases in the middle. CDR3 nucleotide sequence: TGTGCCAGCGGGGGGGTCTATGGCTACACCTTC. This sequence encodes CASGGVYGYTF.

The rearrangement uses TRBV5-1 and TRBJ2-3; D is unresolved. Germline V CDR1 and CDR2: SGHRS, YFSETQ. The CDR3 length is 16 residues. V was trimmed by 0 bases and J by 0 bases, leaving 11 bases between them. The CDR3 bases are TGCGCCAGCAGCTTGGTAGGAACTACTAGCACAGATACGCAGTATTTT. Translated, it gives CASSLVGTTSTDTQYF.

In nucleotides, the CDR3 is TGTGCCAGCAGCTTAGCCGCAGGGGCTCCACATGGCTACACCTTC. Amino acid sequence: CASSLAAGAPHGYTF. The rearrangement links TRBV7-2 to TRBJ1-2; D possibly corresponds to TRBD1 (6 bases). V gave up 0 bases and J gave up 6 bases, with 14 bases separating them. The germline V gene has CDR1 SGHTA and CDR2 FQGNSA. This CDR3 region has 15 residues.

V is TRBV9 and J is TRBJ1-2; TRBD1 agrees at 9 bases. Germline V gives CDR1 SGDLS, CDR2 YYNGEE. The J segment lost 7 bases and the V segment lost 1 base, leaving 5 bases of the junction unmatched. The CDR3 is 14 amino acids. CDR3 residues: CASSVSQGAGGYTF. The CDR3 nucleotides are TGTGCCAGCAGCGTATCACAGGGGGCTGGTGGCTACACCTTC.